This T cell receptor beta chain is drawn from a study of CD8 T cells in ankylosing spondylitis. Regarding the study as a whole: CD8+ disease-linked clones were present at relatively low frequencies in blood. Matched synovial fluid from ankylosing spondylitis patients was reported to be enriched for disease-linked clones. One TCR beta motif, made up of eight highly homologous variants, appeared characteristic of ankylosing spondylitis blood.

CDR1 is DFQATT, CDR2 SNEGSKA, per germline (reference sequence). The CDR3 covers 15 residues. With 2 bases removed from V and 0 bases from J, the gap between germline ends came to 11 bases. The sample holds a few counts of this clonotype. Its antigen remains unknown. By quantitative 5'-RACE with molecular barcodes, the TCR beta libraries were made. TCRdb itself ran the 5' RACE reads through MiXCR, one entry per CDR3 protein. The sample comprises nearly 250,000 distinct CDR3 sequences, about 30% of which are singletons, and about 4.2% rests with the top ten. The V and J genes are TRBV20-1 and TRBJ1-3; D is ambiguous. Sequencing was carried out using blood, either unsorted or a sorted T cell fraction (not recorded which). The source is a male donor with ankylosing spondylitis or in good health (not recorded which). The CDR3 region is CSARRRLSSGNTIYF. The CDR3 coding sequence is TGCAGTGCTAGAAGGCGACTTAGCTCTGGAAACACCATATATTTT.